This T cell receptor beta chain originates from a study of radiation and T cells in renal cell carcinoma. Time point described: blood 4 weeks post-SBRT, at nephrectomy. Treatment of the sample: 15 Gy SBRT to primary tumor, nephrectomy 4 weeks later. Clones were sequenced by immunoSEQ multiplex PCR, and TCRdb holds only the in-frame ones, with some missing. The sample lists approximately 86,000 clones; approximately 80% were seen once. The source was blood, collected from a patient whose treatment included radiotherapy and nephrectomy. This TCR was sampled from a man aged 45 to 65 with renal cell carcinoma.

The CDR3 bases are TGTGCCAGCAGCCCAAGCGGGGGGACGAACACCGGGGAGCTGTTTTTT. Its translation is CASSPSGGTNTGELFF. This chain uses TRBV7-6 with TRBJ2-2; 9 bases fit TRBD2. The CDR3 has 16 residues. The ends lost 5 bases at V and 0 bases at J; junction bases unmatched: 4. The V gene's germline CDR1 is SGHVS and CDR2 FNYEAQ.